This T cell receptor beta chain derives from a study of blood T cell repertoires in COVID-19 (dated by TCRdb to 2020 to 2022). For context, the study as a whole: Samples from collaborators originated in the United States, Italy and Spain and spanned both the acute and convalescent phases of COVID-19. The material from the prospective study consisted of cDNA or gDNA derived from T cells, B-cell-depleted T cells, or PBMCs. The dataset comprised deeply sampled blood TCRbeta repertoires from subjects exposed to, actively infected with, or recovered from COVID-19. A freely available public database, intended as a resource for researchers studying the immune response to SARS-CoV-2, is where the repertoires were released. The samples were drawn from two sources: the first 160 participants of the ongoing ImmuneRACE study, and fewer than 1,500 subjects contributed by 6 global collaborators. A de-identified subject ID, COVID-19 status, age in years and sex were almost always included in the sample metadata. Where available, HLA class I and class II types were obtained from metadata supplied by the sample provider rather than from assay-based typing. What the study reported, not specific to this receptor: How much clinical and demographic metadata was included differed by source and by participant, and the metadata was provided uncurated.

Whole blood was collected in K2EDTA tubes by collaborating institutions according to the institutions' own protocols. For TCRbeta analysis, collaborators shipped samples as frozen whole blood, isolated PBMCs, or DNA extracted from either of those sample types. TCRbeta CDR3 regions were amplified from genomic DNA by means of the immunoSEQ Assay, a bias-controlled multiplex PCR. The paper's data handling went like this. The number of nucleated cells in each sample was estimated from the amplification of reference gene primers within the assay. To quantify the absolute abundance of each unique TCRbeta CDR3 rearrangement, sequence reads were collapsed and filtered. Productive Simpson clonality was computed per sample as the square root of Simpson's diversity index over productive rearrangements. The table comes from immuneACCESS by way of TCRdb, which keeps in-frame sequences with V and J called. Part of the clones is missing from these tables; in studies checked, under half for an unresolved V gene and the rest for unknown reasons. The V and J calls and the clone size are those of that table, but D and trimming were determined from the DNA. Across this sample there are a few hundred thousand clones, with less than 85% seen only once. The ten largest clones add up to approximately 3.7% of the sample.

The CDR1 and CDR2 encoded by the germline V gene (reference sequence) are MNHEY and SMNVEV. Its CDR3 holds 14 amino acids, cysteine through phenylalanine. The DNA shown is the 42-base CDR3, in frame from base 1. At the junction V is shortened by 5 bases and J by 9 bases; bases outside the gene matches: 6. Note on this clone: Its antigen remains unidentified. Per-nucleotide qualities are absent, and no much larger clonotype sits a single base away.

The sequenced sample was peripheral blood. The chain is made from TRBV27 and TRBJ1-6; TRBD1 fits 8 bases in the junction. The TCR originated in a woman between 18 and 30 years old with acute or convalescent COVID-19. The CDR3 amino acid sequence is: CASSPGTGGSPLHF. At the DNA level, the sequence is TGTGCCAGCAGTCCCGGGACAGGCGGTTCACCCCTCCACTTT.